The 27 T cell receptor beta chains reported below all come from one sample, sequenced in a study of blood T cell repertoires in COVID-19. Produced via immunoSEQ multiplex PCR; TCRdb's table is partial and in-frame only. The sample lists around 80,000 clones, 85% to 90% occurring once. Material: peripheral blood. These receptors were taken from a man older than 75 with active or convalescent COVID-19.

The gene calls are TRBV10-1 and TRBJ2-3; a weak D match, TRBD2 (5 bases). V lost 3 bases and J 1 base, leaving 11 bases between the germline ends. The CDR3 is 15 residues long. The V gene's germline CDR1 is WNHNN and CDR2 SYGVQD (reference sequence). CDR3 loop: CASSDEGGGTDTQYF. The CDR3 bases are TGCGCCAGCAGTGACGAAGGAGGAGGCACAGATACGCAGTATTTT.

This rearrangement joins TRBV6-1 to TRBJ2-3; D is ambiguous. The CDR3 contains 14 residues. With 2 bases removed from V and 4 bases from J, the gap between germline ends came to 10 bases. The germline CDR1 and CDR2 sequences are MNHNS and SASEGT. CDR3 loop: CASSERLRADTQYF. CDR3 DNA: TGTGCCAGCAGTGAACGGCTCCGGGCAGATACGCAGTATTTT.

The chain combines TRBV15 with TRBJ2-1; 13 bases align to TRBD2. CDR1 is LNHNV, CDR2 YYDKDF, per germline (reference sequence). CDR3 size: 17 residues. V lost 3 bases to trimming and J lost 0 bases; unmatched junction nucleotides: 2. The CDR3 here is CATSSRTSGGSYNEQFF. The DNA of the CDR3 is TGTGCCACCAGCAGCCGGACTAGCGGGGGCTCCTACAATGAGCAGTTCTTC.

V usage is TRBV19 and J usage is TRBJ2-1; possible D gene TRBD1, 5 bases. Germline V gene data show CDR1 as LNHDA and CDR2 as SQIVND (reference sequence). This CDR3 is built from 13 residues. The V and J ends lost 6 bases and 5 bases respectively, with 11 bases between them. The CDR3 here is CASRILGDNEQFF. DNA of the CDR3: TGTGCCAGTAGGATCCTAGGGGACAATGAGCAGTTCTTC. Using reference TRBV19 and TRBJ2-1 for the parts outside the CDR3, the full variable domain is DGGITQSPKYLFRKEGQNVTLSCEQNLNHDAMYWYRQDPGQGLRLIYYSQIVNDFQKGDIAEGYSVSREKKESFPLTVTSAQKNPTAFYLCASRILGDNEQFFGPGTRLTVL.

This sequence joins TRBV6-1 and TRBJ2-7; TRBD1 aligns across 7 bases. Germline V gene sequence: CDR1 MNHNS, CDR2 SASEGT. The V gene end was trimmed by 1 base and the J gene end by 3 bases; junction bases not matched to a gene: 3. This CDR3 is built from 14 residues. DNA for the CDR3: TGTGCCAGCAGTGAAGTAGGGACAGACTACGAGCAGTACGTC. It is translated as CASSEVGTDYEQYV.

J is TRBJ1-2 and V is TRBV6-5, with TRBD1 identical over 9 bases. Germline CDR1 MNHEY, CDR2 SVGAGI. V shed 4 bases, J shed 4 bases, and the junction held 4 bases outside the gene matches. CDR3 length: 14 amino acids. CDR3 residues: CASSSQGASYGYTF. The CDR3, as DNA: TGTGCCAGCAGTTCACAGGGGGCTTCCTATGGCTACACCTTC.

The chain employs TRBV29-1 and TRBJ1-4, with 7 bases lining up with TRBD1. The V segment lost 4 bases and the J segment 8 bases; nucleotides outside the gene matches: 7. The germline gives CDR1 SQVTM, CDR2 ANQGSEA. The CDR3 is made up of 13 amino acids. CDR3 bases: TGCAGCGTTGTAAGCACAGGGGAAGAAAAACTGTTTTTT. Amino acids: CSVVSTGEEKLFF.

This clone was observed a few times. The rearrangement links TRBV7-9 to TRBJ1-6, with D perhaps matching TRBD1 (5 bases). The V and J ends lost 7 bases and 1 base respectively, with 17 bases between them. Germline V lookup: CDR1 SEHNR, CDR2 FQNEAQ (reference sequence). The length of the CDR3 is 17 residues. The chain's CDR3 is CASNTGGEVSYNSPLHF. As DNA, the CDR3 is TGTGCCAGCAACACGGGAGGGGAGGTATCCTATAATTCACCCCTCCACTTT.

CDR3 sequence (DNA): TGTGCCAGCAGTTTATTGGGAGACTACACCTTC. Translating it yields CASSLLGDYTF. The J gene is TRBJ1-2, the V gene TRBV12-3 or TRBV12-4; D gene ambiguous. The CDR3 spans 11 residues. With 2 bases removed from V and 10 bases from J, the gap between germline ends came to 8 bases.

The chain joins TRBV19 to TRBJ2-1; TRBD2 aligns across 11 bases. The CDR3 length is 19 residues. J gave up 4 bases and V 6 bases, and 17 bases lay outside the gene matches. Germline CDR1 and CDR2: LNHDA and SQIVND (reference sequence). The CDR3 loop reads CASSSDRELASGRYNEQFF. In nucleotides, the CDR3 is TGTGCCAGTAGCTCAGACAGGGAACTCGCTAGCGGGAGGTACAATGAGCAGTTCTTC.

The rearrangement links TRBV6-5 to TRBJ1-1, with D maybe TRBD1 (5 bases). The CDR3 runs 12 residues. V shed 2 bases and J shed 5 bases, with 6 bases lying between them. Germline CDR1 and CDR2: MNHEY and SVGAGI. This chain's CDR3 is CASSYGGTEAFF. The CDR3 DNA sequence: TGTGCCAGCAGTTACGGGGGGACTGAAGCTTTCTTT.

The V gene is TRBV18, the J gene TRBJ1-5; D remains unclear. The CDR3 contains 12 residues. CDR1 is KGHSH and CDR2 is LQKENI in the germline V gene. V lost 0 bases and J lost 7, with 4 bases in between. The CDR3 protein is CASSPPEQPQHF. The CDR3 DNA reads TGTGCCAGCTCACCACCAGAGCAGCCCCAGCATTTT. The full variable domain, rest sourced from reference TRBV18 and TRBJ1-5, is NAGVMQNPRHLVRRRGQEARLRCSPMKGHSHVYWYRQLPEEGLKFMVYLQKENIIDESGMPKERFSAEFPKEGPSILRIQQVVRGDSAAYFCASSPPEQPQHFGDGTRLSIL.

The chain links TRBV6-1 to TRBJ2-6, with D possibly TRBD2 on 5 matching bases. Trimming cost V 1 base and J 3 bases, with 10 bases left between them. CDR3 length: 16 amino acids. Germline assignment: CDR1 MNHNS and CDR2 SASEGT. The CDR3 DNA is TGTGCCAGCAGTGAAGGAGGGTTTGTTGGGGCCAACGTCCTGACTTTC. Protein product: CASSEGGFVGANVLTF.

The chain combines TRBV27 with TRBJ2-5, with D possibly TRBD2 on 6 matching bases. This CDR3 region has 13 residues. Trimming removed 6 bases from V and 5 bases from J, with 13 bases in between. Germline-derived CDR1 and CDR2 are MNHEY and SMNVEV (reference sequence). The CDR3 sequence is CASRRSGRETQYF. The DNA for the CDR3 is TGTGCCAGCAGGCGCTCAGGGAGGGAGACCCAGTACTTC.

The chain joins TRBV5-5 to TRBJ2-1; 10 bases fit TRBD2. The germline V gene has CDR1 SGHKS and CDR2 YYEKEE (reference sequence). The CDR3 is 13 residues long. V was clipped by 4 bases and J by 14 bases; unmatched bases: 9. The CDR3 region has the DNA TGTGCCAGCAGCCGGGAGGGACTAGCGTTCGAGTTCTTC. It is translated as CASSREGLAFEFF. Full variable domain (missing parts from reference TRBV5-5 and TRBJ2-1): DAGVTQSPTHLIKTRGQQVTLRCSPISGHKSVSWYQQVLGQGPQFIFQYYEKEERGRGNFPDRFSARQFPNYSSELNVNALLLGDSALYLCASSREGLAFEFFGPGTRLTVL.

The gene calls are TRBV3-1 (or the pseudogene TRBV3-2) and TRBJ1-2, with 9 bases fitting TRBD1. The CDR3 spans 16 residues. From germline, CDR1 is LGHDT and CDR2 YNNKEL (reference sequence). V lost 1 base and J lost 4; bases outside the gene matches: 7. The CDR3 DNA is TGTGCCAGCAGCCAAGTGACAGGGGGTCCATTCTATGGCTACACCTTC. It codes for CASSQVTGGPFYGYTF.

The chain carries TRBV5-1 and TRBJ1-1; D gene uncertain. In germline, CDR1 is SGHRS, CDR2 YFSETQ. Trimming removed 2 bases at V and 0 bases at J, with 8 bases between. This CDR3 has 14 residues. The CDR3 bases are TGCGCCAGCAGCTTCGAAGGAGTGAACACTGAAGCTTTCTTT. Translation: CASSFEGVNTEAFF.

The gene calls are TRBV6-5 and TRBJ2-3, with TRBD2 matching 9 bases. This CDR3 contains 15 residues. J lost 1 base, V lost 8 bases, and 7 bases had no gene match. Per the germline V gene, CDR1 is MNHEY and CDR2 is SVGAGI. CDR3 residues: CASGGLAGGTDTQYF. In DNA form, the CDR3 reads TGTGCCAGCGGGGGACTAGCAGGGGGCACAGATACGCAGTATTTT.

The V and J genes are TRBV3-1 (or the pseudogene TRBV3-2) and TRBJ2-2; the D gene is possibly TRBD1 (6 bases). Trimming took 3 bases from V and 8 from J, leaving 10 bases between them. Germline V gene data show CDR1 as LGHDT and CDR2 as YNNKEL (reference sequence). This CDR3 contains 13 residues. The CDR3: CASSHTGWGELFF. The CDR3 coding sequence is TGTGCCAGCAGCCACACAGGGTGGGGGGAGCTGTTTTTT.

The CDR3 sequence is CASSELSVAYEQYV. The DNA for the CDR3 is TGTGCCAGCAGTGAATTGTCGGTAGCCTACGAGCAGTACGTC. The chain carries TRBV6-1 and TRBJ2-7; D not certain. Germline CDR1 MNHNS, CDR2 SASEGT. V was pared by 2 bases and J by 2 bases, with 10 bases between. This CDR3 spans 14 amino acids.

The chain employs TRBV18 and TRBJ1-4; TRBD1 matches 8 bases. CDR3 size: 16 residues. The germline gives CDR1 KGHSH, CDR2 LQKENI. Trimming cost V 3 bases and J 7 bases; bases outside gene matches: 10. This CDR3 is CASSPDGQGALEKLFF. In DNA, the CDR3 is TGTGCCAGCTCACCCGATGGGCAGGGGGCTCTTGAAAAACTGTTTTTT. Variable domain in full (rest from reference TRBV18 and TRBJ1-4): NAGVMQNPRHLVRRRGQEARLRCSPMKGHSHVYWYRQLPEEGLKFMVYLQKENIIDESGMPKERFSAEFPKEGPSILRIQQVVRGDSAAYFCASSPDGQGALEKLFFGSGTQLSVL.

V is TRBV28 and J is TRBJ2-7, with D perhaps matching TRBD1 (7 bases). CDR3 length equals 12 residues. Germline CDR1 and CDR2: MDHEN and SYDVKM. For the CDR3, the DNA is TGTCTGACAGGGCGGGGTGGGTACGAGCAGTACGTC. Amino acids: CLTGRGGYEQYV.

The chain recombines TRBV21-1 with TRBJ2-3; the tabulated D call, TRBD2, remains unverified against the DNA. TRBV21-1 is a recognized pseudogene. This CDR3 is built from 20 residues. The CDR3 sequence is CASSKGEGLSGRPGMDTQYF. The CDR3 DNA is TGTGCCAGCAGCAAAGGGGAGGGGTTGAGCGGGAGGCCGGGGATGGATACGCAGTATTTT.

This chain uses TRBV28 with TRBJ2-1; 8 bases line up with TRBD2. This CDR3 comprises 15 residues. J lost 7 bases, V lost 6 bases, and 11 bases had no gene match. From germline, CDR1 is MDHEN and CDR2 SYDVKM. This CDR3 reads CASRNRGGRGNEQFF. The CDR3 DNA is TGTGCCAGCAGAAATCGGGGGGGCCGAGGGAATGAGCAGTTCTTC.

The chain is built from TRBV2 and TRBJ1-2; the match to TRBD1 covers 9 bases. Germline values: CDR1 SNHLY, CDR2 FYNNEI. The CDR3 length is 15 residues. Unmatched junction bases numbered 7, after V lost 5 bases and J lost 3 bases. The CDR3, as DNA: TGTGCCAGCAGTCAACAGGGGGCTACGGACTATGGCTACACCTTC. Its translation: CASSQQGATDYGYTF.

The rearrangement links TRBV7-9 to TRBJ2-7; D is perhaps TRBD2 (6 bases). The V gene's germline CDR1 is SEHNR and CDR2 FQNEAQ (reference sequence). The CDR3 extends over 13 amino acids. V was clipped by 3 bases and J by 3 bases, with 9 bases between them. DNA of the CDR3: TGTGCCAGCAGCTTGGGAGCGGGCTACGAGCAGTACGTC. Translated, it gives CASSLGAGYEQYV.

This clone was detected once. CDR3 coding DNA: TGTGCCAGCAGTTACTCCTGGAACACTGAAGCTTTCTTT. This sequence encodes CASSYSWNTEAFF. This chain joins TRBV6-5 and TRBJ1-1; D is unresolved. V gave up 0 bases and J gave up 1 base, with 3 bases separating them. The CDR3 covers 13 residues. Germline CDR1 MNHEY, CDR2 SVGAGI.